These T cell receptor beta chains were read from a single sample in a study of cytomegalovirus exposure and HLA in healthy donors. Generated by immunoSEQ multiplex PCR, the TCRdb table keeps only in-frame clones and is missing some. The sample yields around 100,000 clones, around 66% seen once. Sequencing was done on a sample of PBMCs. Receptor source: a man younger than 35 in good health and CMV-seropositive. The CDR3 runs from the conserved cysteine through the conserved F or W. The D gene is left open where the match is weak. Clone size is shown for a subset of rows, as once, few, many or a class of expanded clone.

TRBV11-3	TRBJ1-1	TRBD1	.	CASSGSRTGTEAFF	TGTGCCAGCAGCGGATCGAGGACAGGCACTGAAGCTTTCTTT
TRBV4-1	TRBJ2-7	.	few	CASSQEWAYKNEQYF	TGCGCCAGCAGCCAAGAGTGGGCCTACAAGAACGAGCAGTACTTC
TRBV14	TRBJ2-3	.	.	CASSQTGTQYF	TGTGCCAGCAGCCAGACGGGTACGCAGTATTTT
TRBV6-5	TRBJ2-4	.	.	CASSYDHSTENIQYF	TGTGCCAGCAGTTACGACCACTCGACAGAAAACATTCAGTACTTC
TRBV5-1	TRBJ2-5	TRBD1	.	CASSPGDRQETQYF	TGCGCCAGCAGCCCCGGGGACAGACAAGAGACCCAGTACTTC
TRBV14	TRBJ2-5	TRBD2	once	CASSSRGGVETQYF	TGTGCCAGCTCGTCGCGGGGGGGCGTGGAGACCCAGTACTTC
TRBV14	TRBJ1-4	TRBD1	.	CASSRTGYGKLFF	TGTGCCAGCAGCCGGACAGGGTACGGAAAACTGTTTTTT
TRBV18	TRBJ2-1	TRBD1	.	CASSPRDRSYNEQFF	TGTGCCAGCTCACCTCGGGACAGGAGCTACAATGAGCAGTTCTTC
TRBV5-1	TRBJ1-1	.	.	CASSSRGGANEAFF	TGCGCCAGCAGCTCCCGCGGGGGGGCTAATGAAGCTTTCTTT
TRBV6-1	TRBJ1-3	.	.	CASSLTPEENTIYF	TGTGCCAGCAGTCTAACCCCCGAGGAGAACACCATATATTTT
TRBV7-3	TRBJ2-1	TRBD1	.	CASSRGQGSSYNEQFF	TGTGCCAGCAGCAGGGGACAGGGGAGCTCCTACAATGAGCAGTTCTTC
TRBV19	TRBJ1-6	TRBD1	once	CASSTAGGPSPLHF	TGTGCCAGTAGTACGGCAGGGGGGCCTTCACCCCTCCACTTT
TRBV21-1	TRBJ2-7	.	.	CASSKRVVSGGEQYF	TGTGCCAGCAGCAAAAGGGTGGTTAGCGGGGGCGAGCAGTACTTC
TRBV4-1	TRBJ1-5	.	.	CASSKATDRPQHF	TGCGCCAGCAGCAAGGCCACAGATAGGCCCCAGCATTTT
TRBV19	TRBJ2-2	.	.	CASSTANTGELFF	TGTGCCAGTAGTACCGCGAACACCGGGGAGCTGTTTTTT
TRBV10-1	TRBJ2-3	TRBD2	.	CASGSGGPTDTQYF	TGCGCCAGCGGGAGCGGGGGCCCCACAGATACGCAGTATTTT
TRBV28	TRBJ1-1	TRBD1	.	CASSLAGTGNTEAFF	TGTGCCAGCAGTCTCGCCGGGACAGGGAACACTGAAGCTTTCTTT
TRBV9	TRBJ1-6	.	.	CASGGGQSSYNSPLHF	TGTGCCAGTGGCGGGGGCCAGAGCTCCTATAATTCACCCCTCCACTTT
TRBV2	TRBJ1-2	TRBD1	.	CASSAGGLGYGYTF	TGTGCCAGCAGTGCAGGGGGCTTGGGGTATGGCTACACCTTC
TRBV2	TRBJ1-4	TRBD1	.	CASSRDRANEKLFF	TGTGCCAGCAGCCGGGACAGGGCTAATGAAAAACTGTTTTTT
TRBV2	TRBJ2-3	TRBD1	once	CASSERQGATDTQYF	TGTGCCAGCAGTGAAAGACAGGGGGCCACAGATACGCAGTATTTT
TRBV4-1	TRBJ1-3	.	few	CASSQEGWAASPISGNTIYF	TGCGCCAGCAGCCAAGAGGGTTGGGCAGCCAGCCCAATCTCTGGAAACACCATATATTTT
TRBV9	TRBJ2-6	TRBD1	.	CASSARTGKTNVLTF	TGTGCCAGCAGCGCCCGGACAGGAAAGACCAACGTCCTGACTTTC
TRBV7-2	TRBJ2-5	.	.	CASSFQGMGETQYF	TGTGCCAGCAGCTTCCAGGGTATGGGGGAGACCCAGTACTTC
TRBV5-1	TRBJ1-5	TRBD1	.	CASRRDSSGNQPQHF	TGCGCCAGCAGGCGGGACAGTTCGGGCAATCAGCCCCAGCATTTT
TRBV30	TRBJ2-3	.	few	CAWTPKGIGTDTQYF	TGTGCCTGGACTCCCAAGGGGATTGGCACAGATACGCAGTATTTT
TRBV4-1	TRBJ2-1	.	few	CASSQTTSRGEQFF	TGCGCCAGCAGCCAAACCACCTCGAGAGGGGAGCAGTTCTTC
TRBV7-6	TRBJ1-2	.	.	CASSPTQSHSGYTF	TGTGCCAGCAGCCCAACCCAGTCACACAGTGGCTACACCTTC
TRBV4-1	TRBJ1-2	TRBD1	.	CASSQGRGDVGYTF	TGCGCCAGCAGCCAAGGCAGGGGGGACGTAGGCTACACCTTC
TRBV6-6	TRBJ2-3	.	few	CASSYGQGGDTQYF	TGTGCCAGCAGTTATGGGCAGGGGGGTGATACGCAGTATTTT
TRBV10-3	TRBJ2-5	.	.	CAISDGSGKETQYF	TGTGCCATCAGTGACGGTAGCGGTAAAGAGACCCAGTACTTC
TRBV5-1	TRBJ1-2	TRBD1	once	CASSAGQGSFGYTF	TGCGCCAGCAGCGCGGGACAGGGATCCTTCGGCTACACCTTC
TRBV5-6	TRBJ2-7	.	.	CASSLVNEQYF	TGTGCCAGCAGCTTGGTTAACGAGCAGTACTTC
TRBV6-5	TRBJ2-2	.	.	CASSSGIGELFF	TGTGCCAGCAGTTCGGGGATCGGGGAGCTGTTTTTT
TRBV28	TRBJ2-1	TRBD2	.	CASSPWTSGGADNEQFF	TGTGCCAGCAGCCCATGGACTAGCGGGGGGGCCGACAATGAGCAGTTCTTC
TRBV28	TRBJ1-4	TRBD1	once	CASRTGGGNEKLFF	TGTGCCAGCAGGACAGGGGGTGGAAATGAAAAACTGTTTTTT
TRBV4-1	TRBJ2-7	.	.	CASSQASEGSSYEQYF	TGCGCCAGCAGCCAAGCATCGGAGGGGTCATCCTACGAGCAGTACTTC
TRBV4-1	TRBJ1-2	TRBD1	.	CASSQGGDRGHGGYTF	TGCGCCAGCAGCCAAGGAGGGGACAGGGGGCACGGTGGCTACACCTTC
TRBV18	TRBJ2-7	TRBD1	.	CASSPAGTGGLEQYF	TGTGCCAGCTCACCGGCCGGGACAGGGGGCCTCGAGCAGTACTTC
TRBV10-1	TRBJ1-1	.	few	CASSFGDSTEAFF	TGCGCCAGCAGTTTCGGGGATTCCACTGAAGCTTTCTTT
TRBV19	TRBJ2-2	.	.	CASSIGLNPGELFF	TGTGCCAGTAGTATTGGACTTAACCCCGGGGAGCTGTTTTTT
TRBV29-1	TRBJ1-5	.	.	CSVVQGHPGPQHF	TGCAGCGTTGTCCAGGGCCACCCGGGGCCCCAGCATTTT
TRBV7-9	TRBJ2-5	TRBD2	few	CASSLTSGRGETQYF	TGTGCCAGCAGCTTGACTAGCGGGAGGGGAGAGACCCAGTACTTC
TRBV15	TRBJ1-5	.	.	CATSMSTFNQPQHF	TGTGCCACCAGCATGTCCACTTTCAATCAGCCCCAGCATTTT
TRBV18	TRBJ2-5	TRBD1	.	CASSGTDQETQYF	TGTGCCAGCTCAGGGACAGACCAAGAGACCCAGTACTTC
TRBV27	TRBJ1-4	.	.	CASSFWGSEKLFF	TGTGCCAGCAGTTTCTGGGGCAGTGAAAAACTGTTTTTT
TRBV19	TRBJ1-1	TRBD1	.	CASSPTGSNTEAFF	TGTGCCAGTAGTCCGACAGGGTCGAACACTGAAGCTTTCTTT
TRBV30	TRBJ1-6	.	.	CAWKGRQGENSPLHF	TGTGCCTGGAAAGGAAGGCAGGGTGAAAATTCACCCCTCCACTTT
TRBV18	TRBJ1-6	TRBD1	once	CASSLETGSSSPLHF	TGTGCCAGCTCACTTGAGACAGGGTCATCCTCACCCCTCCACTTT
TRBV18	TRBJ1-1	.	once	CASSPVRQAGEAFF	TGTGCCAGCTCGCCAGTAAGACAGGCCGGTGAAGCTTTCTTT